Below are 16 T cell receptor beta chains sequenced from a single sample in a study of blood T cell repertoires in COVID-19 (dated by TCRdb to about 2020). Receptor libraries were prepared by the immunoSEQ multiplex PCR assay. TCRdb provides this immuneACCESS table in a form limited to in-frame rearrangements. Some clones are lacking; in checked studies, under half of them reflect an unresolved V gene, and why the rest are absent is not known. This sample comprises around 76,000 clones, approximately 90% of them detected only once. The ten largest clones capture about 5.8% of the sample. The sample was peripheral blood. Source of these receptors: a human donor in a cohort sampled during active COVID-19.

V and J are TRBV7-9 and TRBJ2-7; TRBD1 agrees at 9 bases. This CDR3 region has 16 residues. CDR1 and CDR2 from the germline V gene are SEHNR and FQNEAQ (reference sequence). The ends lost 5 bases at V and 0 bases at J; junction bases unmatched: 8. In DNA, the CDR3 is TGTGCCAGCAGCCGTCCCGGGACAGGGAGCTCCTACGAGCAGTACTTC. Amino acids: CASSRPGTGSSYEQYF.

The chain has TRBV5-1 and TRBJ2-5, with a tentative D call TRBD1 (6 bases). V dropped 0 bases and J dropped 5 bases, with 8 bases sitting between them. CDR1 is SGHRS and CDR2 is YFSETQ in the germline V gene. The CDR3 extends over 13 amino acids. The CDR3 sequence: CASSLEGEETQYF. The DNA for the CDR3 is TGCGCCAGCAGCTTGGAGGGGGAGGAGACCCAGTACTTC. The variable domain in full, with the rest retrieved from reference TRBV5-1 and TRBJ2-5, is KAGVTQTPRYLIKTRGQQVTLSCSPISGHRSVSWYQQTPGQGLQFLFEYFSETQRNKGNFPGRFSGRQFSNSRSEMNVSTLELGDSALYLCASSLEGEETQYFGPGTRLLVL.

The chain links TRBV5-6 to TRBJ1-2, with TRBD1 as a possible D gene (5 bases). CDR1 SGHDT and CDR2 YYEEEE come from the germline V gene. V was pared by 1 base and J by 8 bases, with 18 bases between. This CDR3 is built from 15 residues. The CDR3 region has the DNA TGTGCCAGCAGCTTGACCCCCCAGGGTTTCGACGGCTACACCTTC. As protein: CASSLTPQGFDGYTF.

The V and J genes are TRBV5-1 and TRBJ2-2, with D uncertain. The CDR3 covers 16 residues. V shed 0 bases and J shed 1 base, with 10 bases lying between them. Germline V gene data show CDR1 as SGHRS and CDR2 as YFSETQ. Here the CDR3 reads CASSLAPSENTGELFF. For the CDR3, the DNA is TGCGCCAGCAGCTTGGCCCCTAGTGAGAACACCGGGGAGCTGTTTTTT.

The rearrangement links TRBV30 to TRBJ2-1; possible D gene TRBD2, 6 bases. CDR3 length: 14 amino acids. V dropped 0 bases and J dropped 9 bases, with 15 bases sitting between them. The germline V gene encodes CDR1 GTSNPN and CDR2 SVGIG (reference sequence). The CDR3 region is CAWSVQLARPEQFF. DNA of the CDR3: TGTGCCTGGAGTGTACAACTAGCCAGACCTGAGCAGTTCTTC.

The V and J genes are TRBV10-3 and TRBJ2-5, with TRBD2 matching 7 bases. The CDR3 length is 14 residues. Germline values: CDR1 ENHRY, CDR2 SYGVKD. J was trimmed by 4 bases and V by 0 bases; bases with no gene match: 2. The CDR3 is CAISESRGGETQYF. In DNA, the CDR3 is TGTGCCATCAGTGAGTCCCGCGGGGGAGAGACCCAGTACTTC.

This rearrangement joins TRBV7-8 to TRBJ1-2, with D possibly being TRBD1 (5 bases). The CDR3 spans 17 residues. V lost 0 bases to trimming and J lost 0 bases, with 14 bases between them. From germline, CDR1 is SGHVS and CDR2 FQNEAQ. The CDR3 DNA sequence: TGTGCCAGCAGCTTAGCGACAGACCCCCTGTCTAACTATGGCTACACCTTC. It specifies CASSLATDPLSNYGYTF.

The chain employs TRBV6-2 or TRBV6-3 and TRBJ1-1; maybe TRBD1 (6 bases). Between the trimmed V and J ends, which lost 3 bases and 8 bases, there was a span of 10 bases. In germline, CDR1 is MNHEY, CDR2 SVGEGT. There are 12 residues in the CDR3. CDR3 coding DNA: TGTGCCAGCAGTTATGGCAGGGGAGAAGCTTTCTTT. The encoded protein is CASSYGRGEAFF.

This sequence joins TRBV20-1 and TRBJ1-1, with 10 bases identical to TRBD1. V was clipped by 3 bases and J by 4 bases; unmatched bases: 2. The CDR3 loop spans 13 amino acids. From germline, CDR1 is DFQATT and CDR2 SNEGSKA (reference sequence). The CDR3 nucleotides are TGCAGTGCTAGTTGGGACAGGGGCACTGAAGCTTTCTTT. Protein sequence: CSASWDRGTEAFF.

The V call is TRBV9, the J call TRBJ2-2, with D tentatively TRBD1 (5 bases). CDR3 length: 16 amino acids. V gave up 1 base and J gave up 4 bases, with 14 bases separating them. CDR1 and CDR2 from the germline V gene are SGDLS and YYNGEE. The CDR3 sequence is CASSVIGEWTTGELFF. Written as DNA, the CDR3 is TGTGCCAGCAGCGTAATAGGGGAATGGACCACCGGGGAGCTGTTTTTT. Looking up the rest from reference TRBV9 and TRBJ2-2 gives the full variable domain: DSGVTQTPKHLITATGQRVTLRCSPRSGDLSVYWYQQSLDQGLQFLIQYYNGEERAKGNILERFSAQQFPDLHSELNLSSLELGDSALYFCASSVIGEWTTGELFFGEGSRLTVL.

The chain joins TRBV7-3 to TRBJ2-5; 10 bases line up with TRBD1. Germline V lookup: CDR1 SGHTA, CDR2 FQGTGA. The CDR3 sequence is 15 residues long. V lost 2 bases to trimming and J lost 7 bases; unmatched junction nucleotides: 7. CDR3 bases: TGTGCCAGCAGCTTAGGGACAGGGGTGAGCGGGACCCAGTACTTC. It is translated as CASSLGTGVSGTQYF.

CDR3 sequence: CASSYTGTGYNSPLHF. CDR3 sequence (DNA): TGTGCCAGCAGTTACACTGGGACAGGCTATAATTCACCCCTCCACTTT. The rearrangement links TRBV6-2 or TRBV6-3 to TRBJ1-6, with 8 bases aligning to TRBD1. The V and J ends lost 2 bases and 3 bases, in that order; junction bases with no gene match: 3. This CDR3 is 16 amino acids long. CDR1 and CDR2 from the germline V gene are MNHEY and SVGEGT.

J is TRBJ1-2 and V is TRBV7-2; tentatively, D is TRBD1 (5 bases). Deletions cut 1 base from V and 0 bases from J, with 9 bases between. The CDR3 is 15 residues long. Germline CDR1 reads SGHTA; CDR2 reads FQGNSA. The CDR3 reads CASSLGREANYGYTF. CDR3 nucleotide sequence: TGTGCCAGCAGCTTAGGCAGGGAGGCTAACTATGGCTACACCTTC.

The chain carries TRBV1 and TRBJ2-1; TRBD2, as called in the table, went unchecked against the DNA. TRBV1 is a known pseudogene. This CDR3 has 19 residues. Here the CDR3 DNA reads TGCACCAGCAGCCAAGATTTGCTAGCGGGGGGGAGCTCCTACAATGAGCAGTTCTTC. Amino acid sequence: CTSSQDLLAGGSSYNEQFF.

The rearrangement joins TRBV28 to TRBJ1-1; D unresolved. Germline assignment: CDR1 MDHEN and CDR2 SYDVKM. This CDR3 spans 14 amino acids. Trimming left V 2 bases short and J 0 bases short, with 7 bases between. The CDR3 DNA reads TGTGCCAGCAGTTTAGTCAGGCTGAACACTGAAGCTTTCTTT. Its translation: CASSLVRLNTEAFF.

The rearrangement joins TRBV14 to TRBJ1-1; D gene uncertain. There are 16 residues in the CDR3. Germline loops: CDR1 SGHDN, CDR2 FVKESK. V gave up 0 bases and J gave up 0 bases, with 11 bases separating them. The DNA of the CDR3 is TGTGCCAGCAGCCAAGATATTCCAGGCCTGAACACTGAAGCTTTCTTT. Its protein product is CASSQDIPGLNTEAFF.